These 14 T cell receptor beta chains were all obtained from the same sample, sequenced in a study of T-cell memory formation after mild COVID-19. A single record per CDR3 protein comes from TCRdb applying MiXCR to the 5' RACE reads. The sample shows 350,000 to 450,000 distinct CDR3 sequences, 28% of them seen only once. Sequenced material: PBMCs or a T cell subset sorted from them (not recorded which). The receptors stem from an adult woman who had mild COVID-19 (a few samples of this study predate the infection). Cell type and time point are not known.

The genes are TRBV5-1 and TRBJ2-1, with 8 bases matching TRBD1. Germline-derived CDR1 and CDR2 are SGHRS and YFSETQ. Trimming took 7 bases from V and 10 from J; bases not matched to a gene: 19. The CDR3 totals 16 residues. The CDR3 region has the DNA TGCGCCAGCGAAGATACAGGGGGAGTTGGTTATAGGGAGCAGTTCTTC. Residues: CASEDTGGVGYREQFF.

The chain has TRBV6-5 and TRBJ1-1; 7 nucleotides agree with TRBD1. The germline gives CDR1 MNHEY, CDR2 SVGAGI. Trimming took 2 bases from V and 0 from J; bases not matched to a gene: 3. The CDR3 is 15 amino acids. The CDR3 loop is CASSYGTVLNTEAFF. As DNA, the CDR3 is TGTGCCAGCAGTTACGGGACAGTACTGAACACTGAAGCTTTCTTT.

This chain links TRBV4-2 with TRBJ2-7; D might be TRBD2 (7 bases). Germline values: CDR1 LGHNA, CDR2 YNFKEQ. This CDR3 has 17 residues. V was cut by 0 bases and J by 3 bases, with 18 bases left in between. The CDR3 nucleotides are TGTGCCAGCAGCCAAGAGTCCGCGGCGGGGGCACTCTACGAGCAGTACTTC. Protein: CASSQESAAGALYEQYF.

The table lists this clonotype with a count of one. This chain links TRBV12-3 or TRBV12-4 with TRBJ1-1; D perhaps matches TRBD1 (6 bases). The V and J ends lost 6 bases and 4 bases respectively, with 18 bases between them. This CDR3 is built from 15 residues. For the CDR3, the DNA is TGTGCCAGCAGCTCGGGTTCAGGGGCGCCCACTGAAGCTTTCTTT. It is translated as CASSSGSGAPTEAFF.

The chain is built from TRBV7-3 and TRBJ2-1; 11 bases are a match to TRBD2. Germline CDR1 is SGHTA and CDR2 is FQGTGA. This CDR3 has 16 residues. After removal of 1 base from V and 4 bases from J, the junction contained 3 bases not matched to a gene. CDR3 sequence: CASSLRTSGSYNEQFF. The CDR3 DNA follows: TGTGCCAGCAGCTTAAGAACTAGCGGGAGTTACAATGAGCAGTTCTTC.

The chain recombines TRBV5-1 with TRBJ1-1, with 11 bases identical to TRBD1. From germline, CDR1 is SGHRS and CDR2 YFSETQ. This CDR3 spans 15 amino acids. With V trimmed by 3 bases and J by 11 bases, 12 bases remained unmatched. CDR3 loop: CASSSNPGTGGQAFF. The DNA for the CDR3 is TGCGCCAGCAGCTCTAACCCCGGGACAGGGGGACAGGCTTTCTTT.

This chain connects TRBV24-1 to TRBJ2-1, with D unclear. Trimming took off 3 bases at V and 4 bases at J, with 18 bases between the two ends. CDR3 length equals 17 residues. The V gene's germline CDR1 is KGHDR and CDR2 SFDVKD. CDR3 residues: CATSDALSSTGYNEQFF. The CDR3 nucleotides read TGTGCCACCAGTGATGCTCTCTCCAGCACTGGATACAATGAGCAGTTCTTC.

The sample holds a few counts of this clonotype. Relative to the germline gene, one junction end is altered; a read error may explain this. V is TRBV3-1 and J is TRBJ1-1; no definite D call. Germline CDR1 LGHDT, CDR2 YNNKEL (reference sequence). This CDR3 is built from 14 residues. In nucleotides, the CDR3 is TGCGCCAGCAGCCAAGATCCCGGAAACACTGAAGCTTTCTTT. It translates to CASSQDPGNTEAFF.

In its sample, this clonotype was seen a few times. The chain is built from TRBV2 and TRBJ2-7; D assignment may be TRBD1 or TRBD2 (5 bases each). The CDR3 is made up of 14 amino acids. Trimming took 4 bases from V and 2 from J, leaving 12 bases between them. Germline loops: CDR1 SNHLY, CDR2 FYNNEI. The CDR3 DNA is TGTGCCAGCAGTGGGGGGAGACAGACCTACGAGCAGTACTTC. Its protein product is CASSGGRQTYEQYF.

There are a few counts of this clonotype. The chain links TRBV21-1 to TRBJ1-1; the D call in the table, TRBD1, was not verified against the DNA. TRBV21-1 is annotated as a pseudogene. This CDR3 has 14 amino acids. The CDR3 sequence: CASSNQDRDTEAFF. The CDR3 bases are TGTGCCAGCAGCAACCAGGACAGGGACACTGAAGCTTTCTTT.

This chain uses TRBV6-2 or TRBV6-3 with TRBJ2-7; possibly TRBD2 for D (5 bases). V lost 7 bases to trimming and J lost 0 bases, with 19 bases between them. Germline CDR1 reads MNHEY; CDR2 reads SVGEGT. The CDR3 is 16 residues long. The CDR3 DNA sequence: TGTGCCAGCACCCCCGCGGGCGCCCTGCGCTCCTACGAGCAGTACTTC. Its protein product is CASTPAGALRSYEQYF.

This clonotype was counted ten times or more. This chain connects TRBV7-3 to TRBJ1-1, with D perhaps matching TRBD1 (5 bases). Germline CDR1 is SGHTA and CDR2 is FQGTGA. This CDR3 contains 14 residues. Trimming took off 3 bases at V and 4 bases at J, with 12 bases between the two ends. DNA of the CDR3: TGTGCCAGCAGCTTGACGGGGGGTGGCACTGAAGCTTTCTTT. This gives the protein CASSLTGGGTEAFF. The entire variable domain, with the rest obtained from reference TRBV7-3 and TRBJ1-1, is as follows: GAGVSQTPSNKVTEKGKYVELRCDPISGHTALYWYRQSLGQGPEFLIYFQGTGAADDSGLPNDRFFAVRPEGSVSTLKIQRTERGDSAVYLCASSLTGGGTEAFFGQGTRLTVV.

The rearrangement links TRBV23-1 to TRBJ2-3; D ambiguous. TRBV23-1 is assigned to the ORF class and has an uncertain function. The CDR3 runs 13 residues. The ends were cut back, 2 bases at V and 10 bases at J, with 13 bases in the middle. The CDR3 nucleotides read TGCGCCAGCAGTCAAATGCTCACTGGCTCGCAGTATTTT. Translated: CASSQMLTGSQYF.

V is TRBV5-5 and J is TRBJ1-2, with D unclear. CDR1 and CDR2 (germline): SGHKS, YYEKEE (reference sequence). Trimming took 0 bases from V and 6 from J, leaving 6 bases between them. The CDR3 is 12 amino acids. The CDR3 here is CASSLELDGYTF. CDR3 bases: TGTGCCAGCAGCTTGGAGCTAGATGGCTACACCTTC.